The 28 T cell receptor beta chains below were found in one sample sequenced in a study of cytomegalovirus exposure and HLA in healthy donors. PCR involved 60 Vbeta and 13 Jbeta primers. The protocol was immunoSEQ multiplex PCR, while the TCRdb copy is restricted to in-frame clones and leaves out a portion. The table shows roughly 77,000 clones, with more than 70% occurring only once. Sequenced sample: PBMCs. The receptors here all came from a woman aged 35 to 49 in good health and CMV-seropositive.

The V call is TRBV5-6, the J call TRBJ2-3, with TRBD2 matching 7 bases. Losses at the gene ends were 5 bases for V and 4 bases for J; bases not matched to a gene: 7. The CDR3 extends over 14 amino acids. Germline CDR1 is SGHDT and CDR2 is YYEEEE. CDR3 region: CASSGGGRADTQYF. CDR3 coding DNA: TGTGCCAGCAGTGGGGGGGGGAGGGCAGATACGCAGTATTTT. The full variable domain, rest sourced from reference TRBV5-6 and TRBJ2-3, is DAGVTQSPTHLIKTRGQQVTLRCSPKSGHDTVSWYQQALGQGPQFIFQYYEEEERQRGNFPDRFSGHQFPNYSSELNVNALLLGDSALYLCASSGGGRADTQYFGPGTRLTVL.

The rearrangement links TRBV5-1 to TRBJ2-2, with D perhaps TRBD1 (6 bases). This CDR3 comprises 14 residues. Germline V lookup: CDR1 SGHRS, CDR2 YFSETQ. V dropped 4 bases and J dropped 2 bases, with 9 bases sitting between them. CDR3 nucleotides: TGCGCCAGCAGCCTACAGGGAAACACCGGGGAGCTGTTTTTT. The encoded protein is CASSLQGNTGELFF.

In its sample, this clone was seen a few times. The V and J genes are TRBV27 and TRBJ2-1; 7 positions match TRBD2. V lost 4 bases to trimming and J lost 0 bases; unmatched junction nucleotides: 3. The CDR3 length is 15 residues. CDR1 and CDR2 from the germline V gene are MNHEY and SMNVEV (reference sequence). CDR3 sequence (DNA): TGTGCCAGCAGTTCTGGGGGGGTCTCCTACAATGAGCAGTTCTTC. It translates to CASSSGGVSYNEQFF.

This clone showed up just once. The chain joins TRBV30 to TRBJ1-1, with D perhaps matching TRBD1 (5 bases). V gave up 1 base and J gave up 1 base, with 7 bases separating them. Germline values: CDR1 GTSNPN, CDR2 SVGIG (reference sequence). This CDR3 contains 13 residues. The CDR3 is CAWSDQGNTEAFF. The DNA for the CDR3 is TGTGCCTGGAGTGACCAGGGGAACACTGAAGCTTTCTTT.

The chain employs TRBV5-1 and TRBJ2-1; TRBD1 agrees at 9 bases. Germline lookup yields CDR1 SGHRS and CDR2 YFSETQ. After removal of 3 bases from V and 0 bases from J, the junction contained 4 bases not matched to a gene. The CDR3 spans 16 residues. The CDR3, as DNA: TGCGCCAGCAGCTCTTGGGGACAGGGCTCCTACAATGAGCAGTTCTTC. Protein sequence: CASSSWGQGSYNEQFF.

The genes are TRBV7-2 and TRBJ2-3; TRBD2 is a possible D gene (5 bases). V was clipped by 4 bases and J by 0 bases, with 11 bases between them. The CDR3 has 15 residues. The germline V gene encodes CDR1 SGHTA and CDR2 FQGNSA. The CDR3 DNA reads TGTGCCAGCAGCTCCCCCGGGATTAGCACAGATACGCAGTATTTT. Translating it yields CASSSPGISTDTQYF. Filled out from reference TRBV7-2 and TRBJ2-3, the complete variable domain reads GAGVSQSPSNKVTEKGKDVELRCDPISGHTALYWYRQSLGQGLEFLIYFQGNSAPDKSGLPSDRFSAERTGGSVSTLTIQRTQQEDSAVYLCASSSPGISTDTQYFGPGTRLTVL.

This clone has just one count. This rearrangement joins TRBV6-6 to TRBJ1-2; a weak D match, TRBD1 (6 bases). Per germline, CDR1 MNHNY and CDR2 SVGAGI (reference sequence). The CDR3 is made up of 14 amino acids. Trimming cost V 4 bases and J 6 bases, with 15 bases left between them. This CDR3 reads CASSSQDRSNGYTF. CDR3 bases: TGTGCCAGCAGTTCCCAGGACAGATCGAATGGCTACACCTTC.

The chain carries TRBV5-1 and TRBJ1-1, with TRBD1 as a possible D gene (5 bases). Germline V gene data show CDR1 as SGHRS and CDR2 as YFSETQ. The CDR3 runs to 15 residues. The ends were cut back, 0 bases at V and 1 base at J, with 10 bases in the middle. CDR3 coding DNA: TGCGCCAGCAGCTTGGTGGCAGGGAAGAACACTGAAGCTTTCTTT. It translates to CASSLVAGKNTEAFF.

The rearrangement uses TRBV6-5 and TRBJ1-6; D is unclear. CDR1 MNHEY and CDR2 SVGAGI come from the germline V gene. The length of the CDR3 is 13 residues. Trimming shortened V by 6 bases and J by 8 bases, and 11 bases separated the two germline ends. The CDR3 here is CASSQVRDSPLHF. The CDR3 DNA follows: TGTGCCAGCAGCCAGGTGCGTGATTCACCCCTCCACTTT.

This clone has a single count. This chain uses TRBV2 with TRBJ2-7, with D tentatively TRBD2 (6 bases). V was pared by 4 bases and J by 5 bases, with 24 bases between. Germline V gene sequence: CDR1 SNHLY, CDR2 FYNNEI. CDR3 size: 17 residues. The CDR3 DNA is TGTGCCAGCAGTGGCCTGACATGGCAGGGCCGGGGGAACGAGCAGTACTTC. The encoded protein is CASSGLTWQGRGNEQYF. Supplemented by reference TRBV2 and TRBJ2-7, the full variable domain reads EPEVTQTPSHQVTQMGQEVILRCVPISNHLYFYWYRQILGQKVEFLVSFYNNEISEKSEIFDDQFSVERPDGSNFTLKIRSTKLEDSAMYFCASSGLTWQGRGNEQYFGPGTRLTVT.

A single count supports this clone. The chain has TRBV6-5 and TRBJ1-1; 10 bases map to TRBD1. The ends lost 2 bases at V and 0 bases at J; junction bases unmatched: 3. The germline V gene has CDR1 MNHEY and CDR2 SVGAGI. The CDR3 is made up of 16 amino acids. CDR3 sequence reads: CASSYGDRGLNTEAFF. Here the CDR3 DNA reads TGTGCCAGCAGTTACGGGGACAGGGGACTGAACACTGAAGCTTTCTTT.

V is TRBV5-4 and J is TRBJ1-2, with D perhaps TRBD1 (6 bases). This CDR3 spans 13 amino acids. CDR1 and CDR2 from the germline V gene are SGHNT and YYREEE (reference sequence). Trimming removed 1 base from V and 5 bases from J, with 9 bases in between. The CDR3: CASSLSRGYGYTF. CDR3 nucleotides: TGTGCCAGCAGCTTGAGCAGGGGTTATGGCTACACCTTC.

In DNA form, the CDR3 reads TGCGCCAGCAGCCGCGAGACAGGCACAACCTACGAGCAGTACTTC. Amino acid sequence: CASSRETGTTYEQYF. V gene TRBV5-1 combines with J gene TRBJ2-7; D might be TRBD1 (6 bases). CDR3 length: 15 residues. In germline, CDR1 is SGHRS, CDR2 YFSETQ. The V gene lost 4 bases and the J gene lost 2 bases, with 16 bases spanning the gap.

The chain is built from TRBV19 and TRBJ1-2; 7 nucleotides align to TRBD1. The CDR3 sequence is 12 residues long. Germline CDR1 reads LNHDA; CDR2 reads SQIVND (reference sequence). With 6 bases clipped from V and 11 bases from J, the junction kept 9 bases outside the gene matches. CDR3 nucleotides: TGTGCCAGTAGCACCGACAGGGAACCTTACACCTTC. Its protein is CASSTDREPYTF.

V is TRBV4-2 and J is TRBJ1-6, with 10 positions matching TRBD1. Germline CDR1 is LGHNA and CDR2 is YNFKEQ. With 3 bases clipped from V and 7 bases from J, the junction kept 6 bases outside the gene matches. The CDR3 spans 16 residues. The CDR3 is CASSQDPGQGNSPLHF. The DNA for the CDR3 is TGTGCCAGCAGCCAGGACCCGGGACAGGGGAATTCACCCCTCCACTTT.

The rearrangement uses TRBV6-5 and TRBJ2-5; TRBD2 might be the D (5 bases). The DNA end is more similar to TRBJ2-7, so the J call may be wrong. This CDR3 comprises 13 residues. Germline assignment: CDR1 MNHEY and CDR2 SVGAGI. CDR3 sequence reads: CASRREGTYEQYF. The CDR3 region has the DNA TGTGCCAGCAGACGTGAGGGTACCTACGAGCAGTACTTC.

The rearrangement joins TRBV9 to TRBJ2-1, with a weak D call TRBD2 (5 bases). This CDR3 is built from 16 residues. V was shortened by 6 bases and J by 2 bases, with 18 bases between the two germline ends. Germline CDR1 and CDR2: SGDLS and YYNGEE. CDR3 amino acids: CASTSAGDLTYNEQFF. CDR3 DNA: TGTGCCAGCACCTCCGCCGGGGATCTGACCTACAATGAGCAGTTCTTC.

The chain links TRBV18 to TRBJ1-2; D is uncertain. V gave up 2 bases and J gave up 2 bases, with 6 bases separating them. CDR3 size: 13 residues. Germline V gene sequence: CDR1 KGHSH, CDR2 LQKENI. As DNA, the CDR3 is TGTGCCAGCTCACCAGAGGAGAACTATGGCTACACCTTC. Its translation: CASSPEENYGYTF.

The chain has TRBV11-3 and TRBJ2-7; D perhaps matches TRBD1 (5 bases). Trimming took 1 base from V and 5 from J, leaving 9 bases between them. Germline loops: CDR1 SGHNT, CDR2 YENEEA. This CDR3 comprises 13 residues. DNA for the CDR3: TGTGCCAGCAGCTTAGGCAGGGTGAACGAGCAGTACTTC. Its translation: CASSLGRVNEQYF. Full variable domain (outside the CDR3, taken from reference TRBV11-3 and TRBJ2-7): EAGVVQSPRYKIIEKKQPVAFWCNPISGHNTLYWYLQNLGQGPELLIRYENEEAVDDSQLPKDRFSAERLKGVDSTLKIQPAELGDSAVYLCASSLGRVNEQYFGPGTRLTVT.

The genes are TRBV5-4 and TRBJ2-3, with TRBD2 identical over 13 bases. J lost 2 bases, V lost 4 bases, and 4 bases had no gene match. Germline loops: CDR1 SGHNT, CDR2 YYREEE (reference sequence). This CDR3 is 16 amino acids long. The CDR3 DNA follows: TGTGCCAGCAGCCCGACTAGCGGGGGGCACACAGATACGCAGTATTTT. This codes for CASSPTSGGHTDTQYF.

CDR3 residues: CSVEEQGGEKLFF. The DNA for the CDR3 is TGCAGCGTTGAGGAGCAGGGGGGTGAAAAACTGTTTTTT. The chain links TRBV29-1 to TRBJ1-4, with 7 bases fitting TRBD1. The CDR3 is 13 amino acids. V shed 3 bases, J shed 7 bases, and the junction held 5 bases outside the gene matches. Germline V CDR1 and CDR2: SQVTM, ANQGSEA.

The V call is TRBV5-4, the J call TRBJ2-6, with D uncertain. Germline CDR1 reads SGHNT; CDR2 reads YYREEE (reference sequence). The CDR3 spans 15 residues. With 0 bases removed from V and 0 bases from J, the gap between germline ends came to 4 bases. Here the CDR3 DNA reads TGTGCCAGCAGCTTGGCAGTCTCTGGGGCCAACGTCCTGACTTTC. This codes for CASSLAVSGANVLTF.

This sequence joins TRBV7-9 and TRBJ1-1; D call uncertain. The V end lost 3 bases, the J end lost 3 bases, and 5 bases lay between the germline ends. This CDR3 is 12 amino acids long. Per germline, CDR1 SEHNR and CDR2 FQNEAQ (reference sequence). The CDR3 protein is CASSFSDTEAFF. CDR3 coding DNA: TGTGCCAGCAGCTTCAGTGACACTGAAGCTTTCTTT.

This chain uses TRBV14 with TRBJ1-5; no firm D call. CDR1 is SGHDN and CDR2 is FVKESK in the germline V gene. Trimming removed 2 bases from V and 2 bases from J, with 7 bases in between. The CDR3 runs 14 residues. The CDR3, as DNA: TGTGCCAGCAGCCAAAACGGGGGCAATCAGCCCCAGCATTTT. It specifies CASSQNGGNQPQHF.

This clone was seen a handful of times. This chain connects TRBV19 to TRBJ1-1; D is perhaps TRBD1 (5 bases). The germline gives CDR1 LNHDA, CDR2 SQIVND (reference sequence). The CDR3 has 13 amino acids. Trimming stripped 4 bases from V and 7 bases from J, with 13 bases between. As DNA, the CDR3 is TGTGCCAGTAGTAGTGCAGGGAGGAGTGAAGCTTTCTTT. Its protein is CASSSAGRSEAFF. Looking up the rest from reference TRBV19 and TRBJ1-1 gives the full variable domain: DGGITQSPKYLFRKEGQNVTLSCEQNLNHDAMYWYRQDPGQGLRLIYYSQIVNDFQKGDIAEGYSVSREKKESFPLTVTSAQKNPTAFYLCASSSAGRSEAFFGQGTRLTVV.

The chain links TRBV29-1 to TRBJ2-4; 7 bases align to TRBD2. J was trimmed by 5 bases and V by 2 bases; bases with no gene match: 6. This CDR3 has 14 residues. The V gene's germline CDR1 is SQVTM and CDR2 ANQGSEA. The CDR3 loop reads CSVETPGLQNIQYF. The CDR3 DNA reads TGCAGCGTTGAAACGCCGGGACTACAAAACATTCAGTACTTC.

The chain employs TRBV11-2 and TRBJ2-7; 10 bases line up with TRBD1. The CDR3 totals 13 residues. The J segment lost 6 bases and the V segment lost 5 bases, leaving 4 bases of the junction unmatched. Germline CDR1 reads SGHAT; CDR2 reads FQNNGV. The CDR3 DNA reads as TGTGCCAGCAGCCGGGACAGGGGACGCGAGCAGTACTTC. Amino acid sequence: CASSRDRGREQYF.

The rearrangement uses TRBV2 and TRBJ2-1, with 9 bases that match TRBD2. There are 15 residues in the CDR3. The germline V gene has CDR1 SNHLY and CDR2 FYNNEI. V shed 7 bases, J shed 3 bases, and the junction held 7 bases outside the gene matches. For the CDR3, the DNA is TGTGCCAGCACCCCAATGACTAGCGGCTACAATGAGCAGTTCTTC. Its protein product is CASTPMTSGYNEQFF. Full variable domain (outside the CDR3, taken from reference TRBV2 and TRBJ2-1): EPEVTQTPSHQVTQMGQEVILRCVPISNHLYFYWYRQILGQKVEFLVSFYNNEISEKSEIFDDQFSVERPDGSNFTLKIRSTKLEDSAMYFCASTPMTSGYNEQFFGPGTRLTVL.